This T cell receptor beta chain stems from a study of response to subunit inactivated influenza vaccine. TCRdb re-derived calls from the RT-PCR reads in MiXCR, one entry per CDR3 protein. Here the sample spans 430,000 or so distinct CDR3 sequences, 10% to 11% being singletons. This clonotype was seen more than once but under ten times. Its antigen is not identified. The CDR3 loop spans 12 amino acids. Germline-derived CDR1 and CDR2 are LGHDT and YNNKEL (reference sequence). The germline V and J ends were trimmed by 9 bases and 6 bases, with 15 bases remaining between them. General study results and limits: Authors suggested that a seasonal influenza vaccination recruits few new T cells each time.

The specimen was PBMCs from blood, collected more than 35 days after vaccination. The V and J genes are TRBV3-1 and TRBJ2-7; D perhaps matches TRBD1 (9 bases). This receptor was obtained from a man in his fifties who received an inactivated influenza vaccine. The CDR3 nucleotides are TGTGCCAGTGGGACAGGGACTAGCGAGCAGTACTTC. It is translated as CASGTGTSEQYF.